This TCR beta chain is from a study of breast tumors, draining lymph nodes, adjacent tissues. Axillary draining lymph nodes of breast cancer patients supplied the node samples. Each CDR3 protein is one row after TCRdb ran MiXCR on the multiplex PCR reads. Altogether around 230,000 distinct CDR3 sequences are present, about 32% being singletons, with the ten largest covering about 1.4%. This clonotype was picked up a small number of times. This sequence may be a read error, since a much larger clone differs from it by one base. The V gene's germline CDR1 is SGDLS and CDR2 YYNGEE. This CDR3 contains 15 residues.

Specimen: axillary lymph node tissue. This TCR came from a female donor with breast cancer. Some clones in this sample may be carry-over from other donors' samples. The V and J genes are TRBV9 and TRBJ1-3, with D possibly TRBD1 on 5 matching bases. The CDR3 DNA reads TGTGCCAGCAGCGTCTCCGGGACCTCAGGAAACACCACATATTTT. Translation gives CASSVSGTSGNTTYF.